These 22 T cell receptor beta chains originate from one sample sequenced in a study of post-analysis software for immune sequencing data. Points from the study as a whole: Patients used five TRBV segments, including TRBV5-6, TRBV5-1 and TRBV20-1, more often than controls.

Incorporated into the TCR beta cDNA libraries were unique molecular identifiers, which served to reduce PCR and sequencing biases. Using its own MiXCR run on the PCR reads, TCRdb lists one record per CDR3 protein. This table has about 500,000 distinct CDR3 sequences, under 55% appearing once. Their antigen targets remain unknown. The sample was blood. These receptors were collected from a girl aged 10 to 17 with multiple sclerosis.

This clonotype was counted between two and nine times. The chain employs TRBV20-1 and TRBJ2-1; D remains ambiguous. Looked up from germline, CDR1 is DFQATT and CDR2 is SNEGSKA (reference sequence). There are 14 residues in the CDR3. V was shortened by 5 bases and J by 0 bases, with 11 bases between the two germline ends. DNA of the CDR3: TGCAGTGCTGCCGACAAGAGCTCCTACAATGAGCAGTTCTTC. This codes for CSAADKSSYNEQFF.

The CDR3 DNA reads TGCAGCGTTTTACCGGGGACAGGGAGCTATGGCTACACCTTC. This gives the protein CSVLPGTGSYGYTF. This sequence joins TRBV29-1 and TRBJ1-2, with TRBD1 identical over 9 bases. Germline V gene sequence: CDR1 SQVTM, CDR2 ANQGSEA. This CDR3 region has 14 residues. Losses at the gene ends were 5 bases for V and 4 bases for J; bases not matched to a gene: 8.

V gene TRBV28 combines with J gene TRBJ2-1; the match to TRBD1 covers 8 bases. In germline, CDR1 is MDHEN, CDR2 SYDVKM. CDR3 length: 16 residues. The ends lost 1 base at V and 7 bases at J; junction bases unmatched: 9. DNA for the CDR3: TGTGCCAGCAGTTTATTGGGCAGGGGGCAAGGTAATGAGCAGTTCTTC. Its translation is CASSLLGRGQGNEQFF.

This chain uses TRBV5-1 with TRBJ1-1; unclear D gene. Germline assignment: CDR1 SGHRS and CDR2 YFSETQ. This CDR3 contains 13 residues. Trimming pared 0 bases from V and 4 bases from J, leaving 7 bases between. The CDR3: CASSLATATEAFF. For the CDR3, the DNA is TGCGCCAGCAGCTTGGCGACGGCCACTGAAGCTTTCTTT.

The chain joins TRBV6-4 to TRBJ2-3; 8 bases fit TRBD2. This CDR3 contains 17 residues. Germline CDR1 and CDR2: MRHNA and SNTAGT. J was trimmed by 1 base and V by 2 bases; bases with no gene match: 8. Here the CDR3 DNA reads TGTGCCAGCAGTGACGGCAATAGCGGGACCGGCACAGATACGCAGTATTTT. The encoded protein is CASSDGNSGTGTDTQYF.

This clonotype appeared many times. One end of the junction fails to match germline, which may point to a read error. The J gene is TRBJ2-7, the V gene TRBV4-1; 11 bases are a match to TRBD2. Germline CDR1 MGHRA, CDR2 YSYEKL. The CDR3 extends over 14 amino acids. CDR3 in amino acids: CASSLGLAVYEQYF. The CDR3 coding sequence is TGTGCCAGCAGCTTGGGACTAGCGGTCTACGAGCAGTACTTC.

The chain joins TRBV20-1 to TRBJ2-1; possibly TRBD2 for D (5 bases). The CDR3 extends over 13 amino acids. V was shortened by 1 base and J by 4 bases, with 8 bases between the two germline ends. CDR1 is DFQATT, CDR2 SNEGSKA, per germline (reference sequence). CDR3 in amino acids: CSARVSGYNEQFF. Written as DNA, the CDR3 is TGCAGTGCTAGAGTTTCGGGGTACAATGAGCAGTTCTTC.

The chain links TRBV19 to TRBJ2-7, with unresolved D. V dropped 4 bases and J dropped 0 bases, with 10 bases sitting between them. CDR1 is LNHDA, CDR2 SQIVND, per germline (reference sequence). CDR3 length: 14 amino acids. CDR3 residues: CASSTHKSSYEQYF. The CDR3 nucleotides read TGTGCCAGTAGTACCCACAAGAGCTCCTACGAGCAGTACTTC. Full variable domain (missing parts from reference TRBV19 and TRBJ2-7): DGGITQSPKYLFRKEGQNVTLSCEQNLNHDAMYWYRQDPGQGLRLIYYSQIVNDFQKGDIAEGYSVSREKKESFPLTVTSAQKNPTAFYLCASSTHKSSYEQYFGPGTRLTVT.

The V and J genes are TRBV5-5 and TRBJ2-1; D ambiguous. This CDR3 has 16 amino acids. Germline CDR1 reads SGHKS; CDR2 reads YYEKEE (reference sequence). V lost 0 bases to trimming and J lost 3 bases, with 13 bases between them. CDR3 sequence: CASSLGGTGHYNEQFF. The DNA of the CDR3 is TGTGCCAGCAGCTTGGGTGGAACCGGGCACTACAATGAGCAGTTCTTC.

This clonotype was detected only once. The genes are TRBV15 and TRBJ2-3; D perhaps matches TRBD1 (6 bases). The V end was cut by 2 bases, the J end by 0 bases, with 9 bases between. Germline CDR1 reads LNHNV; CDR2 reads YYDKDF (reference sequence). The CDR3 loop spans 15 amino acids. The CDR3 sequence: CATSRMTGSTDTQYF. As DNA, the CDR3 is TGTGCCACCAGCAGAATGACAGGCAGCACAGATACGCAGTATTTT.

This chain links TRBV27 with TRBJ2-3; D remains ambiguous. Germline V gives CDR1 MNHEY, CDR2 SMNVEV (reference sequence). Deletions cut 1 base from V and 4 bases from J, with 3 bases between. The CDR3 has 12 residues. CDR3: CASSLFPDTQYF. CDR3 sequence (DNA): TGTGCCAGCAGTTTATTCCCAGATACGCAGTATTTT.

This sequence joins TRBV4-1 and TRBJ2-1; 8 bases are shared with TRBD2. The CDR3 totals 17 residues. J was trimmed by 1 base and V by 0 bases; bases with no gene match: 5. The germline V gene encodes CDR1 MGHRA and CDR2 YSYEKL. The CDR3 DNA is TGCGCCAGCAGCCAAGAGAGCGGGAGAGGTTCCTACAATGAGCAGTTCTTC. Its translation: CASSQESGRGSYNEQFF.

The CDR3 here is CSFTGTGAQETQYF. The CDR3, as DNA: TGCAGCTTCACCGGGACAGGGGCCCAAGAGACCCAGTACTTC. The chain has TRBV29-1 and TRBJ2-5; 10 bases are shared with TRBD1. The CDR3 is 14 amino acids. After removal of 8 bases from V and 1 base from J, the junction contained 7 bases not matched to a gene. Germline CDR1 and CDR2: SQVTM and ANQGSEA.

The CDR3 nucleotides read TGTGCCAGCAGCTTCAACGGGGGGCCAGAGACCCAGTACTTC. This sequence encodes CASSFNGGPETQYF. The J gene is TRBJ2-5, the V gene TRBV7-2, with TRBD2 as a possible D gene (7 bases). CDR1 SGHTA and CDR2 FQGNSA come from the germline V gene. The germline V and J ends were trimmed by 3 bases and 4 bases, with 12 bases remaining between them. The CDR3 is made up of 14 amino acids.

The chain employs TRBV7-2 and TRBJ2-4; TRBD1 matches 8 bases. J was trimmed by 1 base and V by 4 bases; bases with no gene match: 15. The CDR3 has 19 residues. The V gene's germline CDR1 is SGHTA and CDR2 FQGNSA. The CDR3 loop reads CASSWLGRTGSWAKNIQYF. Written as DNA, the CDR3 is TGTGCCAGCAGCTGGTTGGGGAGGACAGGGAGTTGGGCCAAAAACATTCAGTACTTC.

V usage is TRBV27 and J usage is TRBJ2-1; D tentatively reads TRBD1 or TRBD2 (6 bases each). This CDR3 spans 15 amino acids. V was trimmed by 5 bases and J by 7 bases, leaving 18 bases between them. Germline loops: CDR1 MNHEY, CDR2 SMNVEV (reference sequence). CDR3 in amino acids: CASSLTGTQGNEQFF. The CDR3 DNA reads as TGTGCCAGCAGTCTCACAGGGACTCAGGGGAATGAGCAGTTCTTC.

This clonotype occurred a few times. V and J are TRBV6-1 and TRBJ1-2; the match to TRBD1 covers 8 bases. There are 14 residues in the CDR3. Trimming took 5 bases from V and 2 from J; bases not matched to a gene: 4. CDR1 and CDR2 (germline): MNHNS, SASEGT. The CDR3 DNA is TGTGCCAGCAGTCGACAGGGGTCCAACTATGGCTACACCTTC. Amino acid sequence: CASSRQGSNYGYTF.

The rearrangement links TRBV7-2 to TRBJ2-7; 11 bases are a match to TRBD2. CDR1 SGHTA and CDR2 FQGNSA come from the germline V gene. The V and J ends lost 5 bases and 3 bases, in that order; junction bases with no gene match: 3. This CDR3 spans 14 amino acids. CDR3 sequence (DNA): TGTGCCAGCAGCAAAACTAGCGGGGGCTACGAGCAGTACTTC. This codes for CASSKTSGGYEQYF.

This chain joins TRBV3-1 and TRBJ2-5, with D possibly TRBD2 on 5 matching bases. Germline CDR1 reads LGHDT; CDR2 reads YNNKEL (reference sequence). This CDR3 has 14 amino acids. The V and J ends lost 4 bases and 0 bases respectively, with 9 bases between them. The CDR3 sequence is CASSRESNQETQYF. In DNA form, the CDR3 reads TGTGCCAGCAGCCGGGAGAGTAACCAAGAGACCCAGTACTTC.

This clonotype was detected a few times. This chain joins TRBV7-8 and TRBJ1-2; TRBD1 might be the D (5 bases). The germline gives CDR1 SGHVS, CDR2 FQNEAQ. The CDR3 sequence is 16 residues long. Trimming removed 5 bases at V and 2 bases at J, with 18 bases between. The CDR3 region is CASSLVGMTENYGYTF. The CDR3 DNA follows: TGTGCCAGCAGCCTAGTCGGAATGACAGAAAACTATGGCTACACCTTC.

DNA for the CDR3: TGCAGTGCTAGAGATAGTAAGACAGGACATTATGAAGGCTACACCTTC. It encodes CSARDSKTGHYEGYTF. The rearrangement links TRBV20-1 to TRBJ1-2, with a weak D call TRBD1 (6 bases). Trimming removed 0 bases at V and 8 bases at J, with 22 bases between. CDR3 size: 16 residues. Germline lookup yields CDR1 DFQATT and CDR2 SNEGSKA (reference sequence).

V is TRBV30 and J is TRBJ1-2, with TRBD1 matching 10 bases. Germline lookup yields CDR1 GTSNPN and CDR2 SVGIG (reference sequence). CDR3 length equals 19 residues. V lost 2 bases to trimming and J lost 2 bases; unmatched junction nucleotides: 17. The CDR3 coding sequence is TGTGCCTGGAGTTCACCGGGACAGGGGCGCGGATTGGGAAACTATGGCTACACCTTC. Translation: CAWSSPGQGRGLGNYGYTF.